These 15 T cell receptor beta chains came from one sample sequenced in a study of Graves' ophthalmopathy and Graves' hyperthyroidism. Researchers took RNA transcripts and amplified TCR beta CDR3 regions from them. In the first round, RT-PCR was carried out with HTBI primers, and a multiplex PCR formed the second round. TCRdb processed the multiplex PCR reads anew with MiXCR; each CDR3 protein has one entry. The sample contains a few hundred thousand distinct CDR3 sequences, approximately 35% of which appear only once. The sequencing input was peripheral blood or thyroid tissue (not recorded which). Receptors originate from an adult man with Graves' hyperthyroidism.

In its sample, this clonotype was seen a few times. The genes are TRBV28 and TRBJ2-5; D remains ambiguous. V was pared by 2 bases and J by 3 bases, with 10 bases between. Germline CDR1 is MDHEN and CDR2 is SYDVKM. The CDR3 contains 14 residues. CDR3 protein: CASSLPRIKETQYF. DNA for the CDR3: TGTGCCAGCAGTTTACCCCGGATCAAAGAGACCCAGTACTTC.

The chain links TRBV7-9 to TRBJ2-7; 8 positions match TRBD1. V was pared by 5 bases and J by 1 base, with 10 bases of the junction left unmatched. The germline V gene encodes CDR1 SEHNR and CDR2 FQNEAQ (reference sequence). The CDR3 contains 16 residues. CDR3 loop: CASSQEGRDRSYEQYF. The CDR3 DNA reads TGTGCCAGCAGCCAAGAGGGGCGGGACAGGTCCTACGAGCAGTACTTC.

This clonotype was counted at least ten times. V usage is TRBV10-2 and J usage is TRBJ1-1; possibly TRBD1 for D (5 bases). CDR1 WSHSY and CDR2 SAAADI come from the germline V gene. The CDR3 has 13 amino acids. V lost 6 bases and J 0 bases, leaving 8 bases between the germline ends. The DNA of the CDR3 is TGCGCCAGCAGGGGACCCATGAACACTGAAGCTTTCTTT. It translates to CASRGPMNTEAFF.

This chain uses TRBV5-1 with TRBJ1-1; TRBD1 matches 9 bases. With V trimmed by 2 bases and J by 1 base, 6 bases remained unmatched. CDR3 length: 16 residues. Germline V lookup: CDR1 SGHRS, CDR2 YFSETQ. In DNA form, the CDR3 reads TGCGCCAGCAGCTTCGGAACAGGGGGCCGGAACACTGAAGCTTTCTTT. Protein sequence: CASSFGTGGRNTEAFF.

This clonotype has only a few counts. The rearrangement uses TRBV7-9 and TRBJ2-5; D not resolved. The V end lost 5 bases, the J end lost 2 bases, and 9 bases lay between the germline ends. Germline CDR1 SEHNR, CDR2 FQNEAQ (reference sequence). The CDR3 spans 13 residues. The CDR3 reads CASSILQQETQYF. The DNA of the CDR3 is TGTGCCAGCAGCATACTTCAGCAAGAGACCCAGTACTTC.

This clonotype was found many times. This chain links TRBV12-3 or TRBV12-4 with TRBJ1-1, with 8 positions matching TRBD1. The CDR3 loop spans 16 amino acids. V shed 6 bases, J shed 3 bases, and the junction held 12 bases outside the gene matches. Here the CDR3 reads CASRAGTGIQYTEAFF. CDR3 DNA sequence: TGTGCCAGCAGAGCCGGGACAGGAATTCAGTACACTGAAGCTTTCTTT.

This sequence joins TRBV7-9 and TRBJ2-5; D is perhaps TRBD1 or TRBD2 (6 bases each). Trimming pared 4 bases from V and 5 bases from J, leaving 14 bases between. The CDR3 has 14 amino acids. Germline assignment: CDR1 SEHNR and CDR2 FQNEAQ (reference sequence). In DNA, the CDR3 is TGTGCCAGCAGCTGGATGGGGGGCCGGGAGACCCAGTACTTC. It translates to CASSWMGGRETQYF.

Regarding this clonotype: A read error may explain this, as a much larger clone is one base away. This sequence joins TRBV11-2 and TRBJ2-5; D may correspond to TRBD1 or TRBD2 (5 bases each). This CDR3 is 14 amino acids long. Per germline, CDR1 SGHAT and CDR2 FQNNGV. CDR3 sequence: CASSPQGYGEIQYF. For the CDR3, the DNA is TGTGCCAGCAGCCCGCAGGGTTACGGGGAGATCCAGTACTTC. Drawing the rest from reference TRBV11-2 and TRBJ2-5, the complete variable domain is EAGVAQSPRYKIIEKRQSVAFWCNPISGHATLYWYQQILGQGPKLLIQFQNNGVVDDSQLPKDRFSAERLKGVDSTLKIQPAKLEDSAVYLCASSPQGYGEIQYFGPGTRLLVL.

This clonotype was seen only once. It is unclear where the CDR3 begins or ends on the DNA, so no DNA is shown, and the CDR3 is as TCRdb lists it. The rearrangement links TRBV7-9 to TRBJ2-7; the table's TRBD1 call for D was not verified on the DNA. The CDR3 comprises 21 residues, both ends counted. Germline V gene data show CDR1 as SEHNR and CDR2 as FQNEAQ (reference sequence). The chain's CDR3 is CASSFYICSARGVRDGYEQYF.

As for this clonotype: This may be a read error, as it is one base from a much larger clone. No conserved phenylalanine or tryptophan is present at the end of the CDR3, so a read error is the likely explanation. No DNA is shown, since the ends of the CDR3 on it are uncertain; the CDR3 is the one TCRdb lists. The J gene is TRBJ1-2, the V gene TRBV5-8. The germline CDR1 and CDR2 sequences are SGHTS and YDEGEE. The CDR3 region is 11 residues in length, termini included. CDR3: CASSFATQRTS.

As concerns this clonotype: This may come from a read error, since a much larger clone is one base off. CDR3 in amino acids: CASGSEAGGYGYTF. CDR3 sequence (DNA): TGCGCCAGCGGCTCCGAGGCGGGGGGCTATGGCTACACCTTC. The chain couples TRBV5-5 to TRBJ1-2; TRBD1 is a possible D gene (5 bases). Germline V lookup: CDR1 SGHKS, CDR2 YYEKEE (reference sequence). The CDR3 runs to 14 residues.

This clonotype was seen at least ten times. The CDR3 here is CASRTDVNEKLFF. In DNA form, the CDR3 reads TGTGCCAGTCGGACGGATGTCAATGAAAAACTGTTTTTT. The rearrangement links TRBV2 to TRBJ1-4; D is unresolved. CDR1 is SNHLY, CDR2 FYNNEI, per germline. This CDR3 comprises 13 residues. Trimming cost V 9 bases and J 5 bases, with 13 bases left between them. Combining the CDR3 with reference TRBV2 and TRBJ1-4 gives the whole variable domain EPEVTQTPSHQVTQMGQEVILRCVPISNHLYFYWYRQILGQKVEFLVSFYNNEISEKSEIFDDQFSVERPDGSNFTLKIRSTKLEDSAMYFCASRTDVNEKLFFGSGTQLSVL.

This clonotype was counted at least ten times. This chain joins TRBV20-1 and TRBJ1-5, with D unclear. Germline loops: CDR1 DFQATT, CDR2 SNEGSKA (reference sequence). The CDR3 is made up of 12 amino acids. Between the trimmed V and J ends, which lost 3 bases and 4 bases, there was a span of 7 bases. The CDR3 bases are TGCAGTGCTAGTAATACGAATCAGCCCCAGCATTTT. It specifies CSASNTNQPQHF.

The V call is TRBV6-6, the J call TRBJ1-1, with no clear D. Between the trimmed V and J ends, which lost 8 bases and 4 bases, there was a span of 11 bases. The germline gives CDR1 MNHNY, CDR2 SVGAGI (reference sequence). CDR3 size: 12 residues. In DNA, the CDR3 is TGTGCCAGCGGCGTATCGAGCACTGAAGCTTTCTTT. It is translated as CASGVSSTEAFF.

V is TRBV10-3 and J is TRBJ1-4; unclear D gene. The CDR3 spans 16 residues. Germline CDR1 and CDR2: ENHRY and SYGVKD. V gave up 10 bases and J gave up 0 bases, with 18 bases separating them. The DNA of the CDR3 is TGTGCCAGCACTGTTGGACGGGTCTCAACTAATGAAAAACTGTTTTTT. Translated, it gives CASTVGRVSTNEKLFF.